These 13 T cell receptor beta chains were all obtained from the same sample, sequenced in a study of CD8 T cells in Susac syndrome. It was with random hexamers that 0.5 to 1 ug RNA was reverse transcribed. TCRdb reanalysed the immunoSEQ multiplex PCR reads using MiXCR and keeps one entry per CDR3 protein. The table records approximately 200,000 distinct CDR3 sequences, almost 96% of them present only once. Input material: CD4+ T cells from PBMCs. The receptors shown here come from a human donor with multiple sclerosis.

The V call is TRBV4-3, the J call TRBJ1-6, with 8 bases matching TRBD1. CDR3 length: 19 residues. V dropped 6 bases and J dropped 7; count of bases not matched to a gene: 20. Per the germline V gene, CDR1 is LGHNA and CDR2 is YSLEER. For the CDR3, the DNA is TGCGCCAGCAGATATTACGCCGGGACAGGAGAAATGGGGAATTCACCCCTCCACTTT. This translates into CASRYYAGTGEMGNSPLHF.

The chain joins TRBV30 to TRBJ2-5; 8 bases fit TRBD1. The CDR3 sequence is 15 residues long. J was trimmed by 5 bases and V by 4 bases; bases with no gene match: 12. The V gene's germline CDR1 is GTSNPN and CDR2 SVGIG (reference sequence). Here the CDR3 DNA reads TGTGCCTGGAATACTCTACAGGGGGACTGGGAGACCCAGTACTTC. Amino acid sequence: CAWNTLQGDWETQYF.

DNA for the CDR3: TGCAGCGTTGAAGGCTGGGGGAGTGGCTACACCTTC. Residues: CSVEGWGSGYTF. The chain combines TRBV29-1 with TRBJ1-2; weak D call: TRBD1 (5 bases). CDR1 and CDR2 from the germline V gene are SQVTM and ANQGSEA. This CDR3 has 12 amino acids. The V end lost 1 base, the J end lost 7 bases, and 10 bases lay between the germline ends.

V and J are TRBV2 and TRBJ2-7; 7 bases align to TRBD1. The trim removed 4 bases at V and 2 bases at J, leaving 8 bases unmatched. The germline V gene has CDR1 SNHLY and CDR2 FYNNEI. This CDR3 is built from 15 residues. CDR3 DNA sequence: TGTGCCAGCAGTGCGAGGACAGGCCCAGCCTACGAGCAGTACTTC. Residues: CASSARTGPAYEQYF.

This CDR3 reads CASSHLQGAQYF. As DNA, the CDR3 is TGTGCCAGCAGCCACCTACAGGGAGCGCAGTACTTC. The V gene is TRBV3-1, the J gene TRBJ2-7; TRBD1 is a possible D gene (6 bases). Trimming took off 3 bases at V and 9 bases at J, with 12 bases between the two ends. Germline values: CDR1 LGHDT, CDR2 YNNKEL (reference sequence). This CDR3 contains 12 residues.

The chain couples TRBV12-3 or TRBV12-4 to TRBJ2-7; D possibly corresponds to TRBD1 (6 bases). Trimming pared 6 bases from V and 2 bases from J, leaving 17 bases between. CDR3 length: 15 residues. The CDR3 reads CASSSRGQLPYEQYF. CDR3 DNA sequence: TGTGCCAGCAGCTCCCGCGGACAGTTACCCTACGAGCAGTACTTC.

The CDR3 sequence: CASSLRLVKDTDTQYF. For the CDR3, the DNA is TGTGCCAGCAGCCTCCGGCTGGTCAAAGACACAGATACGCAGTATTTT. The chain employs TRBV5-4 and TRBJ2-3, with D hard to call. The V gene lost 4 bases and the J gene lost 2 bases, with 17 bases spanning the gap. Per germline, CDR1 SGHNT and CDR2 YYREEE (reference sequence). This CDR3 region has 16 residues. Full variable domain (rest looked up from reference TRBV5-4 and TRBJ2-3): ETGVTQSPTHLIKTRGQQVTLRCSSQSGHNTVSWYQQALGQGPQFIFQYYREEENGRGNFPPRFSGLQFPNYSSELNVNALELDDSALYLCASSLRLVKDTDTQYFGPGTRLTVL.

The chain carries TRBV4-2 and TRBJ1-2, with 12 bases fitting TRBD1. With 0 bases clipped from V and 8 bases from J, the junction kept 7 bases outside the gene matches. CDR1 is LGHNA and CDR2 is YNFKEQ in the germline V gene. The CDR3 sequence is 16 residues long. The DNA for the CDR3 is TGTGCCAGCAGCCAAGATGTCGGGACAGGGGGCGTCGGCTACACCTTC. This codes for CASSQDVGTGGVGYTF.

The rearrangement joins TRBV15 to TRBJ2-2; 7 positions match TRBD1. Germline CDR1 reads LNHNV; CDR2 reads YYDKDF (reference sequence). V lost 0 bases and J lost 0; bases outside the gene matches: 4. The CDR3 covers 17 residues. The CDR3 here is CATSRDVDRANTGELFF. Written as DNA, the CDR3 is TGTGCCACCAGCAGAGATGTCGACAGGGCGAACACCGGGGAGCTGTTTTTT.

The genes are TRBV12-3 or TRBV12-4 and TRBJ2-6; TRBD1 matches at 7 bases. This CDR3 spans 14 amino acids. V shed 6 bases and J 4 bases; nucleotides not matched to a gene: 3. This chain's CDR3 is CASRQGLGANVLTF. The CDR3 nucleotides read TGTGCCAGCAGACAGGGGTTAGGGGCCAACGTCCTGACTTTC.

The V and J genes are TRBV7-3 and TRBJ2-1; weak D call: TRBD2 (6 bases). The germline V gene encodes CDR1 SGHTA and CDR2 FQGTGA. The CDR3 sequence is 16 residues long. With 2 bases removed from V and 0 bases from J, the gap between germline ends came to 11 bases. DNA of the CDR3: TGTGCCAGCAGCTTAGGAGCCGGGAGCTCCTACAATGAGCAGTTCTTC. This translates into CASSLGAGSSYNEQFF.

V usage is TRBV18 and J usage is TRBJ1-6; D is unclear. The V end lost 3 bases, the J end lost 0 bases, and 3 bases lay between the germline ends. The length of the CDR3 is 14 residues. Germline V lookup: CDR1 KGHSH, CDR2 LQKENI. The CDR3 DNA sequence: TGTGCCAGCTCACCCCTCTCCTATAATTCACCCCTCCACTTT. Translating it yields CASSPLSYNSPLHF.

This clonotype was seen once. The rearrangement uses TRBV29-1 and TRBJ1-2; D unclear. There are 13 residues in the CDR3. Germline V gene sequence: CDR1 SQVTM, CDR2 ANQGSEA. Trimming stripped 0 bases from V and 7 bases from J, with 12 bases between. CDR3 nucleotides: TGCAGCGTTGAAGATCGAAAGGAGGGTGGCTACACCTTC. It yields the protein CSVEDRKEGGYTF.